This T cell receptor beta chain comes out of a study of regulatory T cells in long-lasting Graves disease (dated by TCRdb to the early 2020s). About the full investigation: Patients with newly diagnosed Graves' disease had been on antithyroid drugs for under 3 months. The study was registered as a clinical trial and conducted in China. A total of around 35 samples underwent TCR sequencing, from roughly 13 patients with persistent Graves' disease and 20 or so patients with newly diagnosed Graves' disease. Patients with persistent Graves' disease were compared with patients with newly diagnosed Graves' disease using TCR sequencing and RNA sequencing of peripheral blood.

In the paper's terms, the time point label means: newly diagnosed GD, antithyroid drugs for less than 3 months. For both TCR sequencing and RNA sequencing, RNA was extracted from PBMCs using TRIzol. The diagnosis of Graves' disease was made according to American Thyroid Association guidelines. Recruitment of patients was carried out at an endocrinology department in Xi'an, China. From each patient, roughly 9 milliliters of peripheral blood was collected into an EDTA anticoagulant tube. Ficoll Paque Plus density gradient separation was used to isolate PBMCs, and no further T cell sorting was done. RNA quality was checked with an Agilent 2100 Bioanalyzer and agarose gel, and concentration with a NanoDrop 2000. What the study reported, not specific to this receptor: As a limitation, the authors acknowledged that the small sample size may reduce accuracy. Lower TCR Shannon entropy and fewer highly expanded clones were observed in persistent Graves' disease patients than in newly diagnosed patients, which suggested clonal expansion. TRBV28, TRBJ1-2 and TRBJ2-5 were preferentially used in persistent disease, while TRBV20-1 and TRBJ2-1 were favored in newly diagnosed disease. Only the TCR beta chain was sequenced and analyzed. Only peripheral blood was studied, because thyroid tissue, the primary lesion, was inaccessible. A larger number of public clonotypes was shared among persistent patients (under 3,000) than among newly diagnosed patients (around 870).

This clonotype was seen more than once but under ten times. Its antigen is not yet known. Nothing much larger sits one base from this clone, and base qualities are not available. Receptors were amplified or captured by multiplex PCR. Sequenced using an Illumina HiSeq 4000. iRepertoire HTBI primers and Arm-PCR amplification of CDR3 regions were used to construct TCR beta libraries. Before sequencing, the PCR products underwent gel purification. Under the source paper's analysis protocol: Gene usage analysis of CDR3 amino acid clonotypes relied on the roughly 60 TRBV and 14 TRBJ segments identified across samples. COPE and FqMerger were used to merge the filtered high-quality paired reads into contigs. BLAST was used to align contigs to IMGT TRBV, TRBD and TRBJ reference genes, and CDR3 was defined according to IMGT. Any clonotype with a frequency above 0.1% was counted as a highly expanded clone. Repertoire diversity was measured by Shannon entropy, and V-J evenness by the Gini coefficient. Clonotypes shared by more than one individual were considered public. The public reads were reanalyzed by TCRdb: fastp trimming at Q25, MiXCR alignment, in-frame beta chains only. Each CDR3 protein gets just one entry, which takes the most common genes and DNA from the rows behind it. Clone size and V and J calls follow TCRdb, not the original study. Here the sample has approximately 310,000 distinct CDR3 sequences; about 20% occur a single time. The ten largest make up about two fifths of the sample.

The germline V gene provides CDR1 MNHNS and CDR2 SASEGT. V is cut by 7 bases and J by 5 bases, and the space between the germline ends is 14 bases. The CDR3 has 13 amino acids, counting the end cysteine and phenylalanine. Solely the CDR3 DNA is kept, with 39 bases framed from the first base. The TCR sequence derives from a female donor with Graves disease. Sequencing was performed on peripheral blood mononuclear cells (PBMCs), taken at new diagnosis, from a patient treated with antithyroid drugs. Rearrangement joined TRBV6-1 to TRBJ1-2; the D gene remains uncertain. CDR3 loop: CASTAALLYGYTF. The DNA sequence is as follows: TGTGCCAGCACCGCGGCACTCCTATATGGCTACACCTTC.